The 31 T cell receptor beta chains in this list originate from one sample, sequenced in a study of blood T cell repertoires in COVID-19 (dated by TCRdb to the early 2020s). Libraries were built with the immunoSEQ multiplex PCR assay. TCRdb mirrors the immuneACCESS table, restricted to in-frame sequences. Some clones are absent from its copies; in checked studies, under half trace to an unresolved V gene, and the reason for the others is unknown. The table for this sample lists roughly 320,000 clones; 65% to 90% of them were counted only once. Jointly, the top ten make up 3.5% to 5% of the sample. Sequenced input: PBMCs or T cells enriched from blood (not recorded which). The receptors were sampled from a man aged 25 to 40 who had recovered from COVID-19.

This clone was observed a few times. This chain links TRBV5-1 with TRBJ2-1, with 13 bases lining up with TRBD2. Trimming took 2 bases from V and 5 from J; bases not matched to a gene: 7. This CDR3 contains 17 residues. CDR1 is SGHRS, CDR2 YFSETQ, per germline. As DNA, the CDR3 is TGCGCCAGCAGCTTCTGGACTAGCGGGGGTAGGGACAATGAGCAGTTCTTC. This codes for CASSFWTSGGRDNEQFF.

This chain joins TRBV3-1 (or the pseudogene TRBV3-2) and TRBJ2-3, with TRBD2 identical over 12 bases. The junction had 8 bases not matched to a gene; V was cut back by 1 base and J by 6 bases. CDR1 and CDR2 from the germline V gene are LGHDT and YNNKEL (reference sequence). The CDR3 sequence is 17 residues long. CDR3 amino acids: CASSQVRLAGGPDTQYF. The CDR3 bases are TGTGCCAGCAGCCAAGTTCGGCTAGCGGGGGGGCCGGATACGCAGTATTTT.

The chain combines TRBV2 with TRBJ2-1; 14 bases align to TRBD2. In germline, CDR1 is SNHLY, CDR2 FYNNEI. CDR3 length equals 22 residues. Losses at the gene ends were 6 bases for V and 4 bases for J; bases not matched to a gene: 23. The DNA of the CDR3 is TGTGCCAGCAGCAGAACTCAAACATGGACTAGCGGGAGGACCGGACGGTACAATGAGCAGTTCTTC. Amino acid sequence: CASSRTQTWTSGRTGRYNEQFF. The entire variable domain, with the rest obtained from reference TRBV2 and TRBJ2-1, is as follows: EPEVTQTPSHQVTQMGQEVILRCVPISNHLYFYWYRQILGQKVEFLVSFYNNEISEKSEIFDDQFSVERPDGSNFTLKIRSTKLEDSAMYFCASSRTQTWTSGRTGRYNEQFFGPGTRLTVL.

The V call is TRBV5-1, the J call TRBJ1-5; TRBD1 agrees at 9 bases. The CDR3 consists of 15 residues. The J segment lost 4 bases and the V segment lost 4 bases, leaving 6 bases of the junction unmatched. CDR1 is SGHRS, CDR2 YFSETQ, per germline. The CDR3 loop reads CASSPSGTGNQPQHF. CDR3 bases: TGCGCCAGCAGCCCCTCCGGGACAGGGAATCAGCCCCAGCATTTT.

Concerning this clone: Germline is not matched at one junction end, which may reflect a read error. The chain has TRBV5-1 and TRBJ1-2, with 11 nucleotides matching TRBD1. The CDR3 loop spans 14 amino acids. Germline loops: CDR1 SGHRS, CDR2 YFSETQ. Written as DNA, the CDR3 is TGCGCCAGCAGCTTGACCCCCTGGACAGGGGGCGCTTCCTTC. Translated, it gives CASSLTPWTGGASF.

The V and J genes are TRBV24-1 and TRBJ2-1; TRBD2 agrees at 11 bases. CDR1 and CDR2 (germline): KGHDR, SFDVKD. The J segment lost 6 bases and the V segment lost 2 bases, leaving 8 bases of the junction unmatched. This CDR3 has 17 residues. The CDR3 loop is CATSDSSASGRINEQFF. In DNA form, the CDR3 reads TGTGCCACCAGTGATTCAAGCGCTAGCGGGAGGATCAATGAGCAGTTCTTC.

This clone was seen only a few times. The J gene is TRBJ2-7, the V gene TRBV11-2, with TRBD1 matching over 9 bases. Per the germline V gene, CDR1 is SGHAT and CDR2 is FQNNGV. The CDR3 is 16 amino acids. Trimming cost V 5 bases and J 4 bases; bases outside gene matches: 12. The CDR3 coding sequence is TGTGCCAGCAGCCGTACACCCGGGACAGGGTTTTACGAGCAGTACTTC. Translating it yields CASSRTPGTGFYEQYF.

This clone was seen only once. This chain joins TRBV28 and TRBJ1-4; D is perhaps TRBD1 (6 bases). Germline-derived CDR1 and CDR2 are MDHEN and SYDVKM. V was pared by 4 bases and J by 3 bases, with 12 bases between. The CDR3 runs 15 residues. The CDR3 sequence is CASSSTGLPNEKLFF. The DNA of the CDR3 is TGTGCCAGCAGTTCCACAGGGCTACCTAATGAAAAACTGTTTTTT.

This chain links TRBV19 with TRBJ1-4; possible D gene TRBD1, 6 bases. The CDR3 loop spans 16 amino acids. Germline lookup yields CDR1 LNHDA and CDR2 SQIVND (reference sequence). Trimming removed 6 bases from V and 0 bases from J, with 14 bases in between. CDR3 residues: CASRPGHHATNEKLFF. CDR3 in DNA: TGTGCCAGTAGACCGGGACACCATGCAACTAATGAAAAACTGTTTTTT. The variable domain in full, with the rest retrieved from reference TRBV19 and TRBJ1-4, is DGGITQSPKYLFRKEGQNVTLSCEQNLNHDAMYWYRQDPGQGLRLIYYSQIVNDFQKGDIAEGYSVSREKKESFPLTVTSAQKNPTAFYLCASRPGHHATNEKLFFGSGTQLSVL.

The chain uses TRBV6-5 and TRBJ1-1; the D gene is possibly TRBD1 (5 bases). This CDR3 contains 15 residues. CDR1 and CDR2 (germline): MNHEY, SVGAGI. The V end was cut by 2 bases, the J end by 2 bases, with 12 bases between. The CDR3 is CASSYGRGRNTEAFF. DNA of the CDR3: TGTGCCAGCAGTTACGGTCGGGGGAGAAACACTGAAGCTTTCTTT.

This chain joins TRBV5-4 and TRBJ2-7; 7 positions match TRBD2. The V gene end was trimmed by 6 bases and the J gene end by 5 bases; junction bases not matched to a gene: 11. CDR1 is SGHNT, CDR2 YYREEE, per germline (reference sequence). CDR3 length equals 14 residues. CDR3 DNA: TGTGCCAGCACCCCGGGGAGGGTTCCCGACGAGCAGTACTTC. It specifies CASTPGRVPDEQYF.

This clone was detected once. This rearrangement joins TRBV6-5 to TRBJ2-3; a possible D gene is TRBD1 (5 bases). CDR3 length equals 16 residues. Germline V CDR1 and CDR2: MNHEY, SVGAGI. Trimming took 2 bases from V and 2 from J, leaving 14 bases between them. The CDR3 spells CASSYGQGGLTDTQYF. For the CDR3, the DNA is TGTGCCAGCAGTTACGGGCAGGGCGGTCTCACAGATACGCAGTATTTT.

V is TRBV4-1 and J is TRBJ1-5; 9 bases align to TRBD1. Germline CDR1 reads MGHRA; CDR2 reads YSYEKL. V lost 3 bases and J lost 7; bases outside the gene matches: 4. This CDR3 is built from 14 residues. The CDR3 sequence: CASSQLGQGQPQHF. In DNA, the CDR3 is TGCGCCAGCAGCCAGCTGGGACAGGGCCAGCCCCAGCATTTT.

The sample holds one count of this clone. The rearrangement joins TRBV5-1 to TRBJ2-4, with no clear D. The CDR3 covers 14 residues. The germline V gene has CDR1 SGHRS and CDR2 YFSETQ. Trimming left V 4 bases short and J 1 base short, with 9 bases between. CDR3 residues: CASSGSLAKNIQYF. For the CDR3, the DNA is TGCGCCAGCAGCGGCAGTCTGGCCAAAAACATTCAGTACTTC.

The chain is built from TRBV9 and TRBJ1-5; TRBD1 aligns across 7 bases. Looked up from germline, CDR1 is SGDLS and CDR2 is YYNGEE. Trimming took 4 bases from V and 6 from J; bases not matched to a gene: 10. There are 15 residues in the CDR3. CDR3 DNA sequence: TGTGCCAGCAGCCCCGGGACAGTTGAGAGTCAGCCCCAGCATTTT. It is translated as CASSPGTVESQPQHF.

The CDR3 here is CASSFHGTIYNEQFF. The CDR3 bases are TGTGCCAGCAGCTTTCACGGGACTATCTACAATGAGCAGTTCTTC. The chain recombines TRBV5-4 with TRBJ2-1; TRBD2 matches 7 bases. Trimming cost V 2 bases and J 3 bases; bases outside gene matches: 5. Per germline, CDR1 SGHNT and CDR2 YYREEE (reference sequence). The CDR3 covers 15 residues.

This rearrangement joins TRBV12-3 or TRBV12-4 to TRBJ1-1; TRBD1 agrees at 7 bases. The CDR3 is 13 amino acids. Trimming at V came to 5 bases and at J to 4 bases, leaving 4 bases not matched to a gene. The CDR3, as DNA: TGTGCCAGCAGTACGAGGACAGGCACTGAAGCTTTCTTT. Encoded protein: CASSTRTGTEAFF.

The chain employs TRBV30 and TRBJ1-3; 11 positions match TRBD1. Germline CDR1 is GTSNPN and CDR2 is SVGIG (reference sequence). This CDR3 has 17 residues. The J segment lost 0 bases and the V segment lost 0 bases, leaving 4 bases of the junction unmatched. The CDR3 coding sequence is TGTGCCTGGAGTGTAAGGACAGGGGGCTCCTCTGGAAACACCATATATTTT. This codes for CAWSVRTGGSSGNTIYF.

This clone was seen a handful of times. The J gene is TRBJ1-5, the V gene TRBV9; TRBD1 might be the D (5 bases). V was shortened by 3 bases and J by 2 bases, with 9 bases between the two germline ends. The CDR3 runs to 14 residues. The germline V gene has CDR1 SGDLS and CDR2 YYNGEE. This chain's CDR3 is CASSAGGGNQPQHF. The CDR3 DNA reads TGTGCCAGCAGCGCCGGGGGAGGCAATCAGCCCCAGCATTTT. The full variable domain, rest sourced from reference TRBV9 and TRBJ1-5, is DSGVTQTPKHLITATGQRVTLRCSPRSGDLSVYWYQQSLDQGLQFLIQYYNGEERAKGNILERFSAQQFPDLHSELNLSSLELGDSALYFCASSAGGGNQPQHFGDGTRLSIL.

This chain uses TRBV4-2 with TRBJ1-1; 7 bases agree with TRBD1. With V trimmed by 8 bases and J by 1 base, 13 bases remained unmatched. This CDR3 comprises 16 residues. CDR1 LGHNA and CDR2 YNFKEQ come from the germline V gene. The CDR3 protein is CASSRAQGETNTEAFF. CDR3 nucleotides: TGTGCCAGCTCAAGAGCGCAGGGGGAGACGAACACTGAAGCTTTCTTT.

V is TRBV28 and J is TRBJ2-4; possible D gene TRBD1, 6 bases. There are 15 residues in the CDR3. From germline, CDR1 is MDHEN and CDR2 SYDVKM. V lost 6 bases, J lost 1 base, and 13 bases lay in between. This CDR3 is CASSPGTKAKNIQYF. Written as DNA, the CDR3 is TGTGCCAGCAGCCCCGGGACAAAGGCCAAAAACATTCAGTACTTC.

This clone was seen a single time. This same CDR3 is encoded by further DNA sequences in the sample. The V gene is TRBV28, the J gene TRBJ2-2, with D tentatively TRBD1 (6 bases). CDR1 and CDR2 (germline): MDHEN, SYDVKM. CDR3 length equals 13 residues. V was cut by 6 bases and J by 2 bases, with 7 bases left in between. The CDR3 sequence is CASRDRNTGELFF. The DNA of the CDR3 is TGTGCCAGCAGGGACAGAAACACCGGGGAGCTGTTTTTT.

The V and J genes are TRBV27 and TRBJ1-5; perhaps TRBD1 as D (6 bases). The CDR3 is 14 amino acids. Germline V gene sequence: CDR1 MNHEY, CDR2 SMNVEV (reference sequence). V lost 4 bases, J lost 2 bases, and 9 bases lay in between. CDR3 nucleotides: TGTGCCAGCAGTTCCCCAGGGGGCAATCAGCCCCAGCATTTT. The encoded protein is CASSSPGGNQPQHF.

The genes are TRBV24-1 and TRBJ1-4; tentative D call: TRBD1 (5 bases). Trimming removed 7 bases from V and 1 base from J, with 6 bases in between. CDR3 length equals 13 residues. Per the germline V gene, CDR1 is KGHDR and CDR2 is SFDVKD. CDR3 DNA: TGTGCCACCAGCGGGGGAACTAATGAAAAACTGTTTTTT. Protein product: CATSGGTNEKLFF.

In this sample, this clone turned up a few times. The chain couples TRBV5-4 to TRBJ2-2; unclear D gene. The CDR3 is 14 amino acids. Germline-derived CDR1 and CDR2 are SGHNT and YYREEE (reference sequence). V was shortened by 4 bases and J by 4 bases, with 11 bases between the two germline ends. The CDR3 here is CASSPNIGTGELFF. The CDR3 DNA reads as TGTGCCAGCAGCCCCAATATCGGCACCGGGGAGCTGTTTTTT.

The J gene is TRBJ1-1, the V gene TRBV25-1, with 8 bases identical to TRBD1. V lost 5 bases, J lost 6 bases, and 8 bases stayed unmatched. The CDR3 contains 14 residues. CDR1 is MGHDK and CDR2 is SYGVNS in the germline V gene. The CDR3 spells CASSIQGGGSEAFF. The CDR3 DNA is TGTGCCAGCAGTATACAGGGGGGTGGGTCTGAAGCTTTCTTT. The full variable domain, in which reference TRBV25-1 and TRBJ1-1 provide the parts outside the CDR3, is EADIYQTPRYLVIGTGKKITLECSQTMGHDKMYWYQQDPGMELHLIHYSYGVNSTEKGDLSSESTVSRIRTEHFPLTLESARPSHTSQYLCASSIQGGGSEAFFGQGTRLTVV.

This sequence joins TRBV27 and TRBJ2-7, with a weak D call TRBD1 (6 bases). Trimming left V 10 bases short and J 9 bases short, with 19 bases between. There are 12 residues in the CDR3. Germline lookup yields CDR1 MNHEY and CDR2 SMNVEV (reference sequence). DNA for the CDR3: TGTGCCACCTCAGGGGCCTCTGAGGGGCAGTACTTC. Encoded protein: CATSGASEGQYF.

This chain connects TRBV6-5 to TRBJ2-7; the D gene is possibly TRBD1 (5 bases). Trimming cost V 5 bases and J 4 bases, with 12 bases left between them. The CDR3 sequence is 13 residues long. CDR1 and CDR2 (germline): MNHEY, SVGAGI. CDR3 coding DNA: TGTGCCAGCAGTAAAAAAACAGGATACGAGCAGTACTTC. It encodes CASSKKTGYEQYF.

The V gene is TRBV19, the J gene TRBJ1-1, with TRBD1 matching 8 bases. V gave up 9 bases and J gave up 5 bases; unmatched junction bases: 8. Germline V gene sequence: CDR1 LNHDA, CDR2 SQIVND (reference sequence). The CDR3 is 13 amino acids. CDR3 protein: CASSDRGGTEAFF. In DNA form, the CDR3 reads TGTGCCAGCTCAGACAGGGGTGGGACTGAAGCTTTCTTT.

The CDR3 sequence is CASSSALDRATNYGYTF. The CDR3 DNA follows: TGTGCCAGCAGTTCCGCCCTCGACAGGGCCACTAACTATGGCTACACCTTC. This sequence joins TRBV27 and TRBJ1-2; 7 bases map to TRBD1. CDR1 is MNHEY, CDR2 SMNVEV, per germline (reference sequence). CDR3 length: 17 residues. J gave up 0 bases and V 4 bases, and 11 bases lay outside the gene matches.

The chain employs TRBV2 and TRBJ1-5; D may be TRBD1 (6 bases). This CDR3 has 13 residues. V lost 4 bases and J 3 bases, leaving 7 bases between the germline ends. The V gene's germline CDR1 is SNHLY and CDR2 FYNNEI. The CDR3 coding sequence is TGTGCCAGCAGTGGACAGGTCAATCAGCCCCAGCATTTT. Protein product: CASSGQVNQPQHF.